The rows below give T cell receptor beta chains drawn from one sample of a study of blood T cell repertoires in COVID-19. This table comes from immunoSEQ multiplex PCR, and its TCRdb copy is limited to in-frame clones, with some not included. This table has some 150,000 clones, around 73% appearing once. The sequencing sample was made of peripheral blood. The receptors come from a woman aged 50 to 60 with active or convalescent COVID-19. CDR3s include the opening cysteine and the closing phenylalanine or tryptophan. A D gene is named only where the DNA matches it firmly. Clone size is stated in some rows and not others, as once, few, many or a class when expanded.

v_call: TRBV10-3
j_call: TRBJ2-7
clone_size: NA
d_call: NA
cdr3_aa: CAISEEDPATYEQYF
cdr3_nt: TGTGCCATCAGTGAGGAAGACCCTGCGACTTACGAGCAGTACTTC

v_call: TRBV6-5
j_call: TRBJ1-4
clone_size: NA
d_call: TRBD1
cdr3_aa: CASSFDRGSEKLFF
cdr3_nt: TGTGCCAGCAGCTTCGACAGGGGCAGTGAAAAACTGTTTTTT

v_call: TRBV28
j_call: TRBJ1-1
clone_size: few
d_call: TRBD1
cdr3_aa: CASSSIQGAREAFF
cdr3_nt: TGTGCCAGCAGTAGCATCCAGGGGGCCAGAGAAGCTTTCTTT

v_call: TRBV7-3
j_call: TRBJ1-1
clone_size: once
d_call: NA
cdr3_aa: CASSPSGENTEAFF
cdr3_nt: TGTGCCAGCAGCCCATCAGGGGAGAACACTGAAGCTTTCTTT

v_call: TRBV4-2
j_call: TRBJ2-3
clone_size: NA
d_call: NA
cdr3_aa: CASSQDLGLDTQYF
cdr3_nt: TGTGCCAGCAGCCAAGACCTGGGACTGGATACGCAGTATTTT

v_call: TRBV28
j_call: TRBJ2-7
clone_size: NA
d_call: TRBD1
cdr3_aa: CASRRDRSYQQYF
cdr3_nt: TGTGCCAGCAGACGGGACAGGTCCTACCAGCAGTACTTC

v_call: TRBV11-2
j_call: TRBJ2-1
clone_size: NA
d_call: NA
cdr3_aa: CASVAARGNEQFF
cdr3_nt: TGTGCCAGCGTGGCGGCCCGTGGGAATGAGCAGTTCTTC

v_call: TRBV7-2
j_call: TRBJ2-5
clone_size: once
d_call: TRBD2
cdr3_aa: CAKSREKGETQYF
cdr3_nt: TGTGCCAAGTCGCGGGAGAAGGGGGAGACCCAGTACTTC

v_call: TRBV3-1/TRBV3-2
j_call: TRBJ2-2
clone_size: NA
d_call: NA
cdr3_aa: CASSHPTQGWATGELFF
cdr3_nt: TGTGCCAGCAGCCATCCGACCCAGGGGTGGGCCACCGGGGAGCTGTTTTTT

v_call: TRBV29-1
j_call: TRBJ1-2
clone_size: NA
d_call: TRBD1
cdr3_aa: CSVGVRDRSYGYTF
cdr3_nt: TGCAGCGTTGGAGTCCGGGACAGGTCCTATGGCTACACCTTC

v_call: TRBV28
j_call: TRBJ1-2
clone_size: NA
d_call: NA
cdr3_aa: CATQANYGYTF
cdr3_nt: TGTGCCACCCAGGCTAACTATGGCTACACCTTC

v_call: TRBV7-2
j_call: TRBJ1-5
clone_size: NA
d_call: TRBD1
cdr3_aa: CASSLGDRATQPQHF
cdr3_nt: TGTGCCAGCAGCTTAGGGGACAGGGCAACTCAGCCCCAGCATTTT

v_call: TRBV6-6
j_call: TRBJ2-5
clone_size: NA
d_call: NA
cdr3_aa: CASTSLPGAETQYF
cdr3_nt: TGTGCCAGCACCTCCCTGCCAGGGGCAGAGACCCAGTACTTC

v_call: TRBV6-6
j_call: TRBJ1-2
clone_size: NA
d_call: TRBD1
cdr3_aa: CASSFTGGPLGGYTF
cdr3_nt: TGTGCCAGCAGTTTTACAGGGGGCCCTCTGGGTGGCTACACCTTC

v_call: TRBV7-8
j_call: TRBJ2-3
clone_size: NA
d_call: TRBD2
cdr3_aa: CASSFDSGGTDTQYF
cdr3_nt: TGTGCCAGCAGCTTCGATAGCGGGGGGACAGATACGCAGTATTTT

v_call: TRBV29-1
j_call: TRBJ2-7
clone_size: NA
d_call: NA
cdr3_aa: CSVVREYEQYF
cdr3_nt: TGCAGCGTTGTAAGAGAGTACGAGCAGTACTTC

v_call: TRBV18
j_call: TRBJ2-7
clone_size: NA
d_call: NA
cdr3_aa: CASSPPGTGNYPDEQYF
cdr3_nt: TGTGCCAGCTCACCCCCAGGAACAGGGAATTATCCGGACGAGCAGTACTTC

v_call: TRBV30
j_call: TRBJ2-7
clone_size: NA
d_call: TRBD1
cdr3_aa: CAWRSGTGEDEQYF
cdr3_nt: TGTGCCTGGAGATCAGGGACAGGGGAAGATGAGCAGTACTTC

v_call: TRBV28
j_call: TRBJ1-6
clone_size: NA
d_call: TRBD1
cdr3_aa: CASSSADRDNSPLHF
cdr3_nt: TGTGCCAGCAGCTCAGCGGACAGGGACAATTCACCCCTCCACTTT

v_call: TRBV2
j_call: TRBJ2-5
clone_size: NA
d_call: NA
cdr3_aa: CASKEYAPQETQYF
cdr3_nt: TGTGCCAGTAAGGAGTACGCGCCACAAGAGACCCAGTACTTC

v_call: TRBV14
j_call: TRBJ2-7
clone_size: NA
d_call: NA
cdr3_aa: CASSRLNNNEQYF
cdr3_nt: TGTGCCAGCAGCCGCCTCAACAATAACGAGCAGTACTTC

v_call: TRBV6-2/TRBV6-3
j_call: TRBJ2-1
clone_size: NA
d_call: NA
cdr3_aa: CASSYGYRVDEQFF
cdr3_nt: TGTGCCAGCAGTTACGGTTACAGGGTCGATGAGCAGTTCTTC

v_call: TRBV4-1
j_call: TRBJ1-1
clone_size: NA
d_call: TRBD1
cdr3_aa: CASSQDGGMTGGGEAFF
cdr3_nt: TGCGCCAGCAGCCAAGATGGGGGTATGACAGGGGGCGGTGAAGCTTTCTTT

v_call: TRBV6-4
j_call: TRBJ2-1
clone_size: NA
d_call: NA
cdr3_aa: CASSGTKSSEQFF
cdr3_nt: TGTGCCAGCAGTGGGACTAAAAGCAGTGAGCAGTTCTTC

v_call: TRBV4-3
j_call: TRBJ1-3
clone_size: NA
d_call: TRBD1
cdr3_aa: CASSPRQGAGNTIYF
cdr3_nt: TGCGCCAGCAGCCCACGACAGGGGGCTGGAAACACCATATATTTT

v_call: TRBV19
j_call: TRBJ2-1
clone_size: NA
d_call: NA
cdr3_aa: CASSIDQGEQFF
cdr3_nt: TGTGCCAGTAGTATAGATCAGGGTGAGCAGTTCTTC

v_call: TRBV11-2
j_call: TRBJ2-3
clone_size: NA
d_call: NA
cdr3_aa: CASSPRTGMGSTDTQYF
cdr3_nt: TGTGCCAGCAGCCCCCGCACAGGGATGGGATCCACAGATACGCAGTATTTT

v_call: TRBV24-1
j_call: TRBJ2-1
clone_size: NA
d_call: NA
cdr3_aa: CATSEVGQYSEQFF
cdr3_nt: TGTGCCACCAGTGAGGTTGGACAGTACAGTGAGCAGTTCTTC

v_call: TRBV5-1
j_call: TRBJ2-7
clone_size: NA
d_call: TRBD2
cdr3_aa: CASSWGTSGRRRSSYEQYF
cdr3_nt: TGCGCCAGCAGCTGGGGGACTAGCGGGAGGCGTCGCAGCTCCTACGAGCAGTACTTC

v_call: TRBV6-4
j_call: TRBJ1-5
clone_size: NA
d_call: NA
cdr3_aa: CASRGGNRVGRQPQHF
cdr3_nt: TGTGCCAGCAGAGGGGGTAACAGGGTGGGCAGACAGCCCCAGCATTTT

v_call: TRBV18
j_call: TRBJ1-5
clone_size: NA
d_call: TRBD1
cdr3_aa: CASSLRTGGDQPQHF
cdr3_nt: TGTGCCAGCTCCCTCAGGACAGGAGGCGATCAGCCCCAGCATTTT

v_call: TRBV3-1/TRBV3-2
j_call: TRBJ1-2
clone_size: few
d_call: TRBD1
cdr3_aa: CASSPTGEDGYTF
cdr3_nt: TGTGCCAGCAGCCCGACAGGGGAGGATGGCTACACCTTC

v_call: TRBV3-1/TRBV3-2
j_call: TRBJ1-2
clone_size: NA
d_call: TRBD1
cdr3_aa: CASSRPLDRETFQYGYTF
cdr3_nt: TGTGCCAGCAGCCGACCCCTGGACAGGGAGACCTTCCAGTATGGCTACACCTTC

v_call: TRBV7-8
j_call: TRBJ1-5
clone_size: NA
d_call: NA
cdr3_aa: CASSPQVHSNQPQHF
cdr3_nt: TGTGCCAGCAGCCCACAGGTGCATAGCAATCAGCCCCAGCATTTT

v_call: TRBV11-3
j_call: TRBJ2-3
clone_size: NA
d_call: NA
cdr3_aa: CASSLDLSGVSTDTQYF
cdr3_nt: TGTGCCAGCAGCTTAGATCTCTCGGGAGTTAGCACAGATACGCAGTATTTT

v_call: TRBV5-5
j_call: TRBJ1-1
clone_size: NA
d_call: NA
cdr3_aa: CASSHLLSRGMNTEAFF
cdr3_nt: TGTGCCAGCAGCCACCTCTTATCTCGAGGGATGAACACTGAAGCTTTCTTT

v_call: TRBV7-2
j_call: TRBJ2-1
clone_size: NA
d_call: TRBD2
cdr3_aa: CASSLAGLAGGGEQFF
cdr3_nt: TGTGCCAGCAGCTTAGCCGGACTAGCGGGGGGCGGCGAGCAGTTCTTC

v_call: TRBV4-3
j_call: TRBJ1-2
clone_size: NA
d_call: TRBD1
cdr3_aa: CASSQDVGTGGGYTF
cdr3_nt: TGCGCCAGCAGCCAAGATGTCGGGACAGGGGGTGGCTACACCTTC

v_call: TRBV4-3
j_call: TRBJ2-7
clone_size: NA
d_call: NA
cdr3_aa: CASSQDLLLSYEQYF
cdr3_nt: TGCGCCAGCAGCCAAGATCTACTACTGTCCTACGAGCAGTACTTC